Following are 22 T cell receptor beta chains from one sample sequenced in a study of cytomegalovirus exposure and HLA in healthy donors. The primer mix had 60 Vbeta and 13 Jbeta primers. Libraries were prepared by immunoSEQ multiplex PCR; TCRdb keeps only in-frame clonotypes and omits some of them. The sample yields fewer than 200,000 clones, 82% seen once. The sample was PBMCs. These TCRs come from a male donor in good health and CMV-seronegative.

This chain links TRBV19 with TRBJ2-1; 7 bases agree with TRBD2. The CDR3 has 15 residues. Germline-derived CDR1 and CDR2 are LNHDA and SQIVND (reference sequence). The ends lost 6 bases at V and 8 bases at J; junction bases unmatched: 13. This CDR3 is CASSTQSFGGDEQFF. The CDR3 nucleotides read TGTGCCAGTAGCACTCAGTCCTTTGGGGGGGATGAGCAGTTCTTC.

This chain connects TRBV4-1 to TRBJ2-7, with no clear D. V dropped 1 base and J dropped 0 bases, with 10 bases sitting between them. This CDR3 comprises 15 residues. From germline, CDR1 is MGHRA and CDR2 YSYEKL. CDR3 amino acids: CASSQARHVSYEQYF. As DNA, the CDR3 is TGCGCCAGCAGCCAAGCCCGACACGTCTCCTACGAGCAGTACTTC.

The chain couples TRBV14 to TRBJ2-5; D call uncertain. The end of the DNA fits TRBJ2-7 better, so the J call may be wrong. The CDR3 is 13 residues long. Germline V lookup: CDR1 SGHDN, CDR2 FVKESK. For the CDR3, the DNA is TGTGCCAGCAGCCAAGATGGGCCGTACGAGCAGTACTTC. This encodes CASSQDGPYEQYF.

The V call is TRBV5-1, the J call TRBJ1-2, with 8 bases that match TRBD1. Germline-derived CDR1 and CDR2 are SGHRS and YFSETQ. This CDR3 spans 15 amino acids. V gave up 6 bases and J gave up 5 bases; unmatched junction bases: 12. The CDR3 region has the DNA TGCGCCAGCACCCTAACAGGGGGTTCAGGATATGGCTACACCTTC. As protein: CASTLTGGSGYGYTF.

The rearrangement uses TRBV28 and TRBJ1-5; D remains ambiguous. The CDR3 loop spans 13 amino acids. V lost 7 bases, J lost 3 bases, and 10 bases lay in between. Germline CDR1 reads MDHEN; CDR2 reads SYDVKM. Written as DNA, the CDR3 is TGTGCCAGCACAGGCAGGATCAATCAGCCCCAGCATTTT. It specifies CASTGRINQPQHF.

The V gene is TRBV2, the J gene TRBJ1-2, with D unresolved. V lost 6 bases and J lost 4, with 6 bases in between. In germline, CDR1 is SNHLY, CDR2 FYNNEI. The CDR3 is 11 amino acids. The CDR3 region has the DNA TGTGCCAGCAGGGAGGTCTATGGCTACACCTTC. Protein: CASREVYGYTF.

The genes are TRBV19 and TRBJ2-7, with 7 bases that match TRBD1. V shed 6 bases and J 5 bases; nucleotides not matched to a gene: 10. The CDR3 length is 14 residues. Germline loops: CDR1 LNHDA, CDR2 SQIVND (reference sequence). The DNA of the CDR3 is TGTGCCAGTAGCCGCCCGGGACAGAATAACGAGCAGTACTTC. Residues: CASSRPGQNNEQYF.

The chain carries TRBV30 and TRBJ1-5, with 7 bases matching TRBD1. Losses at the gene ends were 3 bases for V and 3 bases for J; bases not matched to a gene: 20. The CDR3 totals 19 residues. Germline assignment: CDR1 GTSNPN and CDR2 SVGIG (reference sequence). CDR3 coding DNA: TGTGCCTGGAGCCCCAGACCGGGACAGCGGAGGGGGTTCAATCAGCCCCAGCATTTT. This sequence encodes CAWSPRPGQRRGFNQPQHF.

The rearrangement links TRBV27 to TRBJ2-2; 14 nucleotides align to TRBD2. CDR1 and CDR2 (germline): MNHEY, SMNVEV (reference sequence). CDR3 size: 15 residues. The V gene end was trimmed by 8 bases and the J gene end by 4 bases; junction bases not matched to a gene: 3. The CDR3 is CASGLAGGPTGELFF. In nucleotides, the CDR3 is TGTGCCAGCGGACTAGCGGGAGGACCCACCGGGGAGCTGTTTTTT.

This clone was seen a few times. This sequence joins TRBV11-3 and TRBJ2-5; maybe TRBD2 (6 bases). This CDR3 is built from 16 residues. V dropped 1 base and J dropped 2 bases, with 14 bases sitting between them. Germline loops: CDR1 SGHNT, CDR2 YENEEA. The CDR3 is CASSLVIRGRQETQYF. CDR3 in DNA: TGTGCCAGCAGCTTAGTAATCCGGGGGAGACAAGAGACCCAGTACTTC. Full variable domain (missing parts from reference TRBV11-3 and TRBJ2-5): EAGVVQSPRYKIIEKKQPVAFWCNPISGHNTLYWYLQNLGQGPELLIRYENEEAVDDSQLPKDRFSAERLKGVDSTLKIQPAELGDSAVYLCASSLVIRGRQETQYFGPGTRLLVL.

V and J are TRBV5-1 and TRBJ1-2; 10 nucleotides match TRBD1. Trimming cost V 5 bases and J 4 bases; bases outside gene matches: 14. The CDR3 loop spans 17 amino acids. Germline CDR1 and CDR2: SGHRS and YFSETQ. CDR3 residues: CASRGLDRGLPSYGYTF. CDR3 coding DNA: TGCGCCAGCAGGGGATTAGACAGGGGGCTCCCAAGCTATGGCTACACCTTC.

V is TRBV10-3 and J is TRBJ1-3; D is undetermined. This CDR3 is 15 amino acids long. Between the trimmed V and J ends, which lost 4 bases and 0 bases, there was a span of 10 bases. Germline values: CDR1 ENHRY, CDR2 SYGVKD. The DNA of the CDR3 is TGTGCCATCAGTGGGGAGTCTTTCTCTGGAAACACCATATATTTT. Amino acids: CAISGESFSGNTIYF.

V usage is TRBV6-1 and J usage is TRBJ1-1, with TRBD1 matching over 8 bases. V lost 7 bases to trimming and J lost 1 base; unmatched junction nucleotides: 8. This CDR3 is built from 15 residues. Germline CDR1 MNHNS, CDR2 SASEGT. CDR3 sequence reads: CASIWAGGRNTEAFF. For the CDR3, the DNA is TGTGCCAGCATATGGGCAGGGGGCCGGAACACTGAAGCTTTCTTT.

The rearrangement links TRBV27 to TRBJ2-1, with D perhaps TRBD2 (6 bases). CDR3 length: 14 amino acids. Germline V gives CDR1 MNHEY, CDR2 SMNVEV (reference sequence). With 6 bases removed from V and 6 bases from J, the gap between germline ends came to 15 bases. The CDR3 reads CASRKEGIGNEQFF. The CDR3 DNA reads TGTGCCAGCAGGAAGGAGGGAATAGGCAATGAGCAGTTCTTC.

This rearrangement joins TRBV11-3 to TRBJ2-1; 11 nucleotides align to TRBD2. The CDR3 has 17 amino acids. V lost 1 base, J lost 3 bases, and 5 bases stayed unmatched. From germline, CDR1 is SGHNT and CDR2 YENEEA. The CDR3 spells CASSLVFGTSGYNEQFF. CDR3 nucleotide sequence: TGTGCCAGCAGCTTAGTGTTTGGGACTAGCGGCTACAATGAGCAGTTCTTC.

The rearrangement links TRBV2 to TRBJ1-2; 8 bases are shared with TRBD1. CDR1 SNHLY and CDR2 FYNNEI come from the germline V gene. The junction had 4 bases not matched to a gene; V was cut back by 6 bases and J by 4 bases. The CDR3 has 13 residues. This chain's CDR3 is CASSGTGIYGYTF. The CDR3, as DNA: TGTGCCAGCAGCGGGACAGGAATCTATGGCTACACCTTC.

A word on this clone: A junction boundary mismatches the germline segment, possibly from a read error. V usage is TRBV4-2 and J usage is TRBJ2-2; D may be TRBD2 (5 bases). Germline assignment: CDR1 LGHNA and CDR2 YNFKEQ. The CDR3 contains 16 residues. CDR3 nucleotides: TGTACCAGCAGCCAAGAAGGCGGGCGGGACACCGGGGAGCTGTTTTTT. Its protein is CTSSQEGGRDTGELFF.

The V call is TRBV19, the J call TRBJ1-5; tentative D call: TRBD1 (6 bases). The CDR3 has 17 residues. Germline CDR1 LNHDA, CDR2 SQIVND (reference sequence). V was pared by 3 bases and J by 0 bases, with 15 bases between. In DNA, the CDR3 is TGTGCCAGTAGTATTGGGGCTGGACAGTATAGCAATCAGCCCCAGCATTTT. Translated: CASSIGAGQYSNQPQHF.

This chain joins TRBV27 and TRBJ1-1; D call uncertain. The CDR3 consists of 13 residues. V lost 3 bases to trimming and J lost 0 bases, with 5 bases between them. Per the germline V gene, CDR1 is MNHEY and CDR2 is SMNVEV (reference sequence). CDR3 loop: CASSFSVNTEAFF. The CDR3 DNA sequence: TGTGCCAGCAGTTTTTCGGTGAACACTGAAGCTTTCTTT.

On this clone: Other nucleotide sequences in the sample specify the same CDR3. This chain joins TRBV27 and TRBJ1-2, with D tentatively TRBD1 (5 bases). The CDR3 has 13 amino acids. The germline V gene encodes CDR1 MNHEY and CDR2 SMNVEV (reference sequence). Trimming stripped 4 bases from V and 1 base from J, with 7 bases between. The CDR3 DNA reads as TGTGCCAGCAGTTCCCAGGGTAACTATGGCTACACCTTC. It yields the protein CASSSQGNYGYTF.

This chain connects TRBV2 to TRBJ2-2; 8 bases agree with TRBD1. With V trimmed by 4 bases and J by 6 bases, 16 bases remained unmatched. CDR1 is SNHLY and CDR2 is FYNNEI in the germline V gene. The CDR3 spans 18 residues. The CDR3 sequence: CASSVARQGRSQSGELFF. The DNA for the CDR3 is TGTGCCAGCAGTGTGGCGAGACAGGGGAGATCACAGTCCGGGGAGCTGTTTTTT.

CDR3 sequence: CASSQGRTGGYYGYTF. DNA of the CDR3: TGCGCCAGCAGCCAAGGGAGGACAGGGGGCTACTATGGCTACACCTTC. V usage is TRBV4-1 and J usage is TRBJ1-2; 11 bases fit TRBD1. The CDR3 has 16 amino acids. With V trimmed by 1 base and J by 3 bases, 4 bases remained unmatched. CDR1 and CDR2 (germline): MGHRA, YSYEKL.